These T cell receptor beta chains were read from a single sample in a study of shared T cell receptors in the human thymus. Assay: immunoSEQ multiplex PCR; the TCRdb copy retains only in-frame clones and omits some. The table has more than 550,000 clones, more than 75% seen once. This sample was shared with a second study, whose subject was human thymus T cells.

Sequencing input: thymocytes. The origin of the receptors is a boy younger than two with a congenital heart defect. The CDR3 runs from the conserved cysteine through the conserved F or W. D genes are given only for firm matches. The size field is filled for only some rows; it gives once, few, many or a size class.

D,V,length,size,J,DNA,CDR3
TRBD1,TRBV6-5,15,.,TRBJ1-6,TGTGCCAGCAGTACTCGGACAGGGACAAATTCACCCCTCCACTTT,CASSTRTGTNSPLHF
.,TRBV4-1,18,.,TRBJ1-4,TGCGCCAGCAGCCAAGATACTCAGGGGCAGTTGGTGTATGAAAAACTGTTTTTT,CASSQDTQGQLVYEKLFF
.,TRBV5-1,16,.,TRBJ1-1,TGCGCCAGCAGCTTGGCAGAACATGACATGAACACTGAAGCTTTCTTT,CASSLAEHDMNTEAFF
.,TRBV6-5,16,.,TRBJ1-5,TGTGCCAGCAGTTCGACAGGTTTCGGGAGCAATCAGCCCCAGCATTTT,CASSSTGFGSNQPQHF
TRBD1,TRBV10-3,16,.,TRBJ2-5,TGTGCCATCAGTGAGTCCCCGGACAGGGTCGGCGAGACCCAGTACTTC,CAISESPDRVGETQYF
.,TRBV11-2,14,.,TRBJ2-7,TGTGCCAGCAGCTTAGATGCAGGGAAGAACGAGCAGTACTTC,CASSLDAGKNEQYF
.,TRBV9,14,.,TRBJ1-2,TGTGCCAGCAGCCTGCCGGGAGTGGACTATGGCTACACCTTC,CASSLPGVDYGYTF
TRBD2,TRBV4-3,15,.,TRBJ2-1,TGCGCCAGCAGCCCACTAGCGGGGTCCTACAATGAGCAGTTCTTC,CASSPLAGSYNEQFF
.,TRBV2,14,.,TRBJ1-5,TGTGCCAGCGGAGGGAGATATAGCAATCAGCCCCAGCATTTT,CASGGRYSNQPQHF
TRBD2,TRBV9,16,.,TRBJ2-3,TGTGCCAGCAGCACCCGGACTAGCGGGAGTATGGATACGCAGTATTTT,CASSTRTSGSMDTQYF
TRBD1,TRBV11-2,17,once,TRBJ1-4,TGTGCCAGCAGCTTGCCCGACAGGGTCACAACTAATGAAAAACTGTTTTTT,CASSLPDRVTTNEKLFF
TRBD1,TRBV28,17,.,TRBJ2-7,TGTGCCAGCAGTTTCTCCCCTCCGGGACAGGGTGGCAGGGAGCAGTACTTC,CASSFSPPGQGGREQYF
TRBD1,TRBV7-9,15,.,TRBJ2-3,TGTGCCAGCAGCTCACAGGGGGCTCGGACAGATACGCAGTATTTT,CASSSQGARTDTQYF
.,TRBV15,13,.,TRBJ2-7,TGTGCCACCAGCCCGGCCAGGCCCTACGAGCAGTACTTC,CATSPARPYEQYF
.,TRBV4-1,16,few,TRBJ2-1,TGCGCCAGCAGCCAAGAGTCTTGGTCGGGAACAGTTGAGCAGTTCTTC,CASSQESWSGTVEQFF
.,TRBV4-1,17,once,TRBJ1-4,TGCGCCAGCAGCCAAGAGGGCGCGGGGCCAACTAATGAAAAACTGTTTTTT,CASSQEGAGPTNEKLFF
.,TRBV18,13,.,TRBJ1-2,TGTGCCAGCTCACCAGGGGCGAACTATGGCTACACCTTC,CASSPGANYGYTF
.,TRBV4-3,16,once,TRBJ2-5,TGCGCCAGCAGCAGACGGACCGGGAGTGACCAAGAGACCCAGTACTTC,CASSRRTGSDQETQYF
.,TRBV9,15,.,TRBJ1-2,TGTGCCAGCAGCGTAGGTAATCGGGGAATCTATGGCTACACCTTC,CASSVGNRGIYGYTF
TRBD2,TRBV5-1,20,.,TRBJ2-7,TGCGCCAGCAGCTTGCCGCGAAAGTGTTGTGGGGGGGGAAGCTCCTACGAGCAGTACTTC,CASSLPRKCCGGGSSYEQYF
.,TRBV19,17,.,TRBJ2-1,TGTGCCAGTAGTATAGATCTATCTGAGTTTTACTACAATGAGCAGTTCTTC,CASSIDLSEFYYNEQFF
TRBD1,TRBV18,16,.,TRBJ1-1,TGTGCCAGCTCACCGAGGGGGAGACAGGGAAATGTTGAAGCTTTCTTT,CASSPRGRQGNVEAFF
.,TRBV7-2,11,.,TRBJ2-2,TGTGCCAGCAGCTTCGGCGGGGAGCTGTTTTTT,CASSFGGELFF